Listed here is a single T cell receptor beta chain. What it recognizes is unknown. The data were taken from a study of blood T cells in healthy people across ages. A second about 6 to 12 cycle PCR used barcoded and J-beta primers. MiXCR, applied by TCRdb to the 5' RACE reads, yields one record per CDR3 protein. The sample carries fewer than 1,000,000 distinct CDR3 sequences, around 45% recorded once. CDR3 size: 16 residues. Trimming shortened V by 5 bases and J by 2 bases, and 18 bases separated the two germline ends. Germline values: CDR1 MNHEY, CDR2 SVGEGT. Regarding the study as a whole: The recorded TCR beta diversity per million T cells decreased in a roughly linear manner with age.

This clonotype was obtained from a man aged 55 to 70 in good health. The sample consisted of blood. The rearrangement joins TRBV6-2 or TRBV6-3 to TRBJ2-5; D is perhaps TRBD1 or TRBD2 (6 bases each). This CDR3 reads CASSHRTGSGQETQYF. Here the CDR3 DNA reads TGTGCCAGCAGTCACCGAACAGGGAGCGGGCAAGAGACCCAGTACTTC.